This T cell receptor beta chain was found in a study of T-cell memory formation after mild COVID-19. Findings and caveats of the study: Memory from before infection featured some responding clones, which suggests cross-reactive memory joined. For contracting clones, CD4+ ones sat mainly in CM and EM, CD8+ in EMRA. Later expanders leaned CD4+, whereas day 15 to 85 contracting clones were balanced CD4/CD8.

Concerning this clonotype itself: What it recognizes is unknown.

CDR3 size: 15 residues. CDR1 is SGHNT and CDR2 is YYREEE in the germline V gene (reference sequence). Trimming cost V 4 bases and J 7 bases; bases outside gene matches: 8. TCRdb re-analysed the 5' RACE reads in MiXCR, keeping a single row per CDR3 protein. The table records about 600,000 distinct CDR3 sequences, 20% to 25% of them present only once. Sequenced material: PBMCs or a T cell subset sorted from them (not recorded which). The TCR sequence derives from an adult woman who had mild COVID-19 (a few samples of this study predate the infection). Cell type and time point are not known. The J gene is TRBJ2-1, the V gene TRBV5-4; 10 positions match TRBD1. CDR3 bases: TGTGCCAGCAGCCCCGACAGGGGGCGGTCGAATGAGCAGTTCTTC. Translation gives CASSPDRGRSNEQFF.